This T cell receptor (beta chain) was captured in a study of T cells in Graves' hyperthyroidism and ophthalmopathy. Calling Graves' hyperthyroidism stable meant ophthalmopathy did not progress within 18 months. The CDR3 has 15 amino acids. V lost 4 bases and J lost 5; bases outside the gene matches: 10. The germline V gene has CDR1 SGHNT and CDR2 YYREEE (reference sequence). Amplification targeted TCR beta CDR3 regions from RNA transcripts. The HTBI set primed first-round TCR CDR3 RT-PCR. TCRdb redid the calling of the multiplex PCR reads with MiXCR, one entry per CDR3 protein. The table records around 480,000 distinct CDR3 sequences, 13% to 15% of them present only once. Findings and caveats of the study: Ophthalmopathy, which appeared later, was predicted by the model a median about 6 months before onset.

Note on this clonotype: Its target is not known.

The receptor was isolated from a woman under 30 with Graves' hyperthyroidism. The material sequenced was blood. This chain joins TRBV5-4 and TRBJ1-1; TRBD1 agrees at 8 bases. The CDR3 is CASSPRTGWETEAFF. The CDR3 bases are TGTGCCAGCAGCCCGAGGACAGGGTGGGAAACTGAAGCTTTCTTT.